This T cell receptor (beta chain) was documented in a study of T-cell reconstitution after alpha-beta-depleted transplantation in children. The CDR3 length is 15 residues. V was pared by 3 bases and J by 0 bases, with 12 bases between. Germline assignment: CDR1 LNHDA and CDR2 SQIVND (reference sequence). Study observations and caveats: There were reportedly several hundred expanded graft clones from which alpha-beta T cells came about two months after transplant. Diversity and T-cell counts at one year after transplant derived mostly from new T cells.

Preparation of the TCRbeta library used unique molecular identifiers. In TCRdb, the PCR reads were re-called with MiXCR into one record per CDR3 protein. Among fewer than 550,000 distinct CDR3 sequences listed, more than 9.5% were seen once. With regard to this clonotype: Its target is not known.

Sequenced material: PBMCs, mostly from graft donor cells, taken 180 days after TCRalphabeta/CD19-depleted stem cell transplant. The receptor's source is a female patient between 2 and 15 years old who had a stem cell transplant for aplastic anemia, so the T cells may come from the graft donor. V and J are TRBV19 and TRBJ2-7; the D is unclear. CDR3: CASSIWAAGSYEQYF. CDR3 nucleotides: TGTGCCAGTAGTATCTGGGCAGCTGGCTCCTACGAGCAGTACTTC.